The entry that follows covers one T cell receptor beta chain sequence. This receptor's antigen is unknown. Per-base qualities were not stored, and no clone one base away is much larger. This sample stems from a study of T cells in tumors after PD-1 blockade (dated by TCRdb to 2018 to 2020). Background on the whole study: Exclusion criteria were prior checkpoint blockade, use of systemic immunosuppressants, or recent radiotherapy or other anti-cancer therapy within 4 weeks. A subset of patients also received ongoing daily vismodegib 150 mg during anti-PD-1 treatment. To compare blood and tumor clonotypes, bulk TCR sequencing was performed on 9 to 11 peripheral blood samples from a handful of patients. Peripheral blood samples averaged around 110,000 TCR templates (range roughly 21,000-280,000) and around 35,000 unique clonotypes. Clinical response was assessed using RECIST version 1.1. The study performed paired single-cell RNA and TCR sequencing on site-matched tumors from BCC or SCC patients before and after anti-PD-1 therapy. Treatment consisted of either cemiplimab 350 mg every 2 weeks or pembrolizumab 200 mg every 3 weeks. Here is what the overall study found, with its caveats: Roughly two fifths of tumor TCR clonotypes were detected in blood, and some novel exhausted tumor clones were observed in pre-treatment blood, which was taken as suggesting peripheral recruitment. Where the novel T cell clones came from was not identified, and possible sources could include lymphoid organs or rare unexpanded clones inside the tumor or in the tumor periphery.

Read against the paper, the sample's time point label means: before anti-PD-1 therapy. For bulk TCRbeta sequencing, genomic DNA was extracted from tumor biopsies or peripheral blood, and input amounts ranged from about 616 ng to 6,500 ng. Histologically proven advanced or metastatic basal or squamous cell carcinoma was present in all patients, all of whom were poor candidates for surgical resection. The basal cell carcinoma cohort comprised 10 or so patients, of whom seven to nine had bulk tumor TCR sequencing. The immunoSEQ platform was used for deep TCRbeta sequencing. In the paper's pipeline: Only productive rearrangements were exported from the immunoSEQ Analyzer for further analysis. T cell phenotypes were assigned to bulk TCRbeta clonotypes by matching the clonotypes to single-cell RNA+TCR-seq clones that had the same TCRbeta sequence. Clone enrichment in tumor was computed as tumor frequency divided by PBMC frequency from bulk TCR sequencing. TCRs were sorted with GLIPH into specificity groups, meaning clusters of distinct TCRs that share CDR3 motifs and likely recognize common antigens. TCRdb mirrors the immuneACCESS table, restricted to in-frame sequences. Some clones are absent from its copies; in checked studies, under half trace to an unresolved V gene, and the reason for the others is unknown. That table supplies the V and J calls and clone size; D and trimming were determined from the DNA. The sample table records around 50,000 clones; 75% to 85% of these occur just once. The ten top clones hold 16% of the sample.

This receptor was obtained from a human donor with basal cell carcinoma. The specimen comprised PBMCs, sampled before anti-PD-1 treatment.

The nucleotide sequence reads as follows: TGTGCCAGCAGTTACTCTGAAAGGGGGGGCTCCTACGAGCAGTACTTC. Translated, this gives CASSYSERGGSYEQYF. The receptor chain draws on TRBV6-6 and TRBJ2-7; the D region possibly corresponds to TRBD2 (7 bases align). CDR1 and CDR2, looked up from the germline V gene (reference sequence), are MNHNY and SVGAGI. The CDR3 sequence holds 16 residues, the cysteine and phenylalanine included. Only CDR3 DNA remains: 48 bases, in frame from the first base. The germline ends are 12 bases apart after V is trimmed by 0 bases and J by 0 bases.